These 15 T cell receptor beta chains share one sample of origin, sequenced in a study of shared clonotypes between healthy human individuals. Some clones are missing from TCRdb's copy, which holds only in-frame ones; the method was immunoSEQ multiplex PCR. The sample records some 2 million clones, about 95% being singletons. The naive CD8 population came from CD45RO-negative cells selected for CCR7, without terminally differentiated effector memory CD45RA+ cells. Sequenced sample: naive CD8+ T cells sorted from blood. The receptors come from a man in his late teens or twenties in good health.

CDR3 region: CAWSGQGWYEQYF. The CDR3 DNA is TGTGCCTGGAGTGGTCAGGGTTGGTACGAGCAGTACTTC. This chain joins TRBV30 and TRBJ2-7, with D possibly matching TRBD1 (5 bases). The CDR3 sequence is 13 residues long. The V gene lost 1 base and the J gene lost 4 bases, with 11 bases spanning the gap. Germline CDR1 is GTSNPN and CDR2 is SVGIG (reference sequence).

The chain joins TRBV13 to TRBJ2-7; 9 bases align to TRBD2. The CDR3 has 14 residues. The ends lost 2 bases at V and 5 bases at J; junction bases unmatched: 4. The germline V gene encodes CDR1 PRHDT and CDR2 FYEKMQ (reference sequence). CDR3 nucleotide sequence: TGTGCCAGCAGCTTAAAGGGACTAGCCAACGAGCAGTACTTC. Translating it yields CASSLKGLANEQYF.

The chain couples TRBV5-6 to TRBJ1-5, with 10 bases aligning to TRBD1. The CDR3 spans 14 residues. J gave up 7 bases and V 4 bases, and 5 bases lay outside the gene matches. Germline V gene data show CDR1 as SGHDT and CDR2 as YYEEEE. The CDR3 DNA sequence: TGTGCCAGCAGCCATGGGACAGGGGTACAGCCCCAGCATTTT. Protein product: CASSHGTGVQPQHF.

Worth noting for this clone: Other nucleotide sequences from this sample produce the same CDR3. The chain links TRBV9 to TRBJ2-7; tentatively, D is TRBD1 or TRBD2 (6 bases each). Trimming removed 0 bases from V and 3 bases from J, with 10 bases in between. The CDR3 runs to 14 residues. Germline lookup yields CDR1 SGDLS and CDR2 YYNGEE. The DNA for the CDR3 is TGTGCCAGCAGCGTAGCGGAGGGGGGCTACGAGCAGTACTTC. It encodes CASSVAEGGYEQYF.

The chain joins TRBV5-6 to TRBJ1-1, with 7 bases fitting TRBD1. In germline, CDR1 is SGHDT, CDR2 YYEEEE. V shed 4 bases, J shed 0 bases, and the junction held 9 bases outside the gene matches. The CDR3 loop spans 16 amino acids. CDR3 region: CASSEGTDYMNTEAFF. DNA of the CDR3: TGTGCCAGCAGCGAAGGGACAGATTATATGAACACTGAAGCTTTCTTT.

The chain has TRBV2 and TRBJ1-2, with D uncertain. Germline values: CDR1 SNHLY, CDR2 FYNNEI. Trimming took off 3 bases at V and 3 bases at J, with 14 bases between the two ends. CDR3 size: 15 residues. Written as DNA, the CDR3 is TGTGCCAGCAGTGAGCGGTTTTCTTCTGACTATGGCTACACCTTC. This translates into CASSERFSSDYGYTF.

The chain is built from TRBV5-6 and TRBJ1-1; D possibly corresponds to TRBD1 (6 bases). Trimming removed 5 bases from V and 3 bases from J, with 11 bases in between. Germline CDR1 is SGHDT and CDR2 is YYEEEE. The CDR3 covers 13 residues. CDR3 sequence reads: CASSFGQYTEAFF. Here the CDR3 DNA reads TGTGCCAGCAGTTTTGGACAGTACACTGAAGCTTTCTTT.

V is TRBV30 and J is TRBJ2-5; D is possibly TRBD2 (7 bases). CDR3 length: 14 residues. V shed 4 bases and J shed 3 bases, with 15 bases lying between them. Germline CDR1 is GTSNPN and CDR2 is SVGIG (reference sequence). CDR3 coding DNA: TGTGCCTGGACCGCGGGGGCGGGGGAAGAGACCCAGTACTTC. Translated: CAWTAGAGEETQYF.

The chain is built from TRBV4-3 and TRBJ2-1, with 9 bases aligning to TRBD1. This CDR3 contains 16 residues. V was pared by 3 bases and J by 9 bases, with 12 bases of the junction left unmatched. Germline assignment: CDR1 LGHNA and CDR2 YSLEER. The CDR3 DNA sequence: TGCGCCAGCAGCCAGGTGGACAGGGGTATGATCGGTGAGCAGTTCTTC. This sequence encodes CASSQVDRGMIGEQFF.

CDR3 region: CASSQNRYTEAFF. CDR3 DNA sequence: TGTGCCAGCAGTCAAAATAGGTACACTGAAGCTTTCTTT. This sequence joins TRBV27 and TRBJ1-1; D ambiguous. Trimming took off 5 bases at V and 3 bases at J, with 10 bases between the two ends. The CDR3 consists of 13 residues. Germline loops: CDR1 MNHEY, CDR2 SMNVEV (reference sequence).

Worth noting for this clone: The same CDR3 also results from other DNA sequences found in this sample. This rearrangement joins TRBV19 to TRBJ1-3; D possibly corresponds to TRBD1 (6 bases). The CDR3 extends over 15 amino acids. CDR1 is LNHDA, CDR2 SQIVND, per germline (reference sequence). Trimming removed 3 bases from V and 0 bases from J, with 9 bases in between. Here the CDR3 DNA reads TGTGCCAGTAGTATGACAGGCTACTCTGGAAACACCATATATTTT. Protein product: CASSMTGYSGNTIYF.

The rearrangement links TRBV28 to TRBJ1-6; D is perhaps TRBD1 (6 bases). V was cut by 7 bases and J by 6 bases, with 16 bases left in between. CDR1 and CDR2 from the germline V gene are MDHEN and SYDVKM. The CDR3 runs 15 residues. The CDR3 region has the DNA TGTGCCAGCACTGACGAGGGGGGCGGTAATTCACCCCTCCACTTT. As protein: CASTDEGGGNSPLHF.

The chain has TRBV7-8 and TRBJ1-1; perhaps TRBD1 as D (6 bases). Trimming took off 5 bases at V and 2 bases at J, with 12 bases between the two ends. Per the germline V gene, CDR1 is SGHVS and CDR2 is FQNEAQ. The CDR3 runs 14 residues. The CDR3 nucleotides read TGTGCCAGCAGCCCCGGGACACCCAACACTGAAGCTTTCTTT. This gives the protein CASSPGTPNTEAFF. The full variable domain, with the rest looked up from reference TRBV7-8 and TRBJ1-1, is GAGVSQSPRYKVAKRGQDVALRCDPISGHVSLFWYQQALGQGPEFLTYFQNEAQLDKSGLPSDRFFAERPEGSVSTLKIQRTQQEDSAVYLCASSPGTPNTEAFFGQGTRLTVV.

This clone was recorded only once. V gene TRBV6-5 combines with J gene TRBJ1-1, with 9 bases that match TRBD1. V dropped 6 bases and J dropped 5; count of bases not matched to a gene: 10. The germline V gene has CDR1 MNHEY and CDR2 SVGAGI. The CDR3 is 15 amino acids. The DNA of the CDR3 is TGTGCCAGCAGGCAGGGACAGGGAGGTGGGACTGAAGCTTTCTTT. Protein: CASRQGQGGGTEAFF.

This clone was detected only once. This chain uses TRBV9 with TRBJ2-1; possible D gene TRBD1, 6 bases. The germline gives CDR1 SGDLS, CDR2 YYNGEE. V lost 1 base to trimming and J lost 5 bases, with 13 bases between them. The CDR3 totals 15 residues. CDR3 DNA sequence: TGTGCCAGCAGCGTAAGGACAGCTAGCAACAATGAGCAGTTCTTC. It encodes CASSVRTASNNEQFF.